This TCR beta chain was sequenced in a study of T cell changes during pregnancy in multiple sclerosis. The data were produced by immunoSEQ multiplex PCR, yet TCRdb's version contains in-frame clones alone and is incomplete. The data contain 70,000 to 85,000 clones, about 90% of them singletons. Germline lookup yields CDR1 MRHNA and CDR2 SNTAGT. The CDR3 runs 15 residues. The ends lost 6 bases at V and 6 bases at J; junction bases unmatched: 9. The rearrangement links TRBV6-4 to TRBJ2-3; 10 nucleotides align to TRBD2. Sequencing used peripheral blood, obtained before pregnancy. The source of this sequence is a female donor with multiple sclerosis, enrolled in a pregnancy study. Here the CDR3 reads CASRSTSGATDTQYF. CDR3 nucleotides: TGTGCCAGCAGATCCACTAGCGGGGCTACCGATACGCAGTATTTT.